This T cell receptor (beta chain) comes out of a study of T cell repertoires in cytomegalovirus infection (dated by TCRdb to between 2017 and 2020). Turning to the overall study: The peptide stimulations were aimed at well-studied HLA-B-restricted epitopes as well as recently identified HLA-C-restricted CMV epitopes, whose presentation resists viral immunomodulation. The HLA type of each donor mattered for the analysis, because public TCR beta signatures pointed to carriage of CMV infection along with the matching HLA type.

General conclusions and limits of the study: The ex vivo response was dominated by HLA-C-restricted CMV-specific TCR beta clonotypes, which also provided the single most frequent clonotype in two of eight donors. In both this cohort and an independent cohort of over 350 donors, the cumulative frequency of public TCR beta family members distinguished carriers of CMV infection plus the relevant HLA type.

Instrument used: Illumina HiSeq 1500. The public reads were quality trimmed at Q25 with fastp and then assembled into clones with MiXCR by TCRdb, keeping productive beta chains. Duplicate CDR3 protein sequences are folded into a single record with the most common DNA and genes. The sample includes tens of thousands of distinct CDR3 sequences, with about 24% observed a single time. The ten largest clones take up 50% of the sample. Turning to this clonotype: The target of this receptor is not known. One base away there is no much larger clone; base qualities are not given.

This specimen's treatment or condition label, interpreted: in vitro stimulation with specific CMV peptide epitopes to enrich CMV-specific T cells. The starting material was CD8+ T cells from cultured PBMCs, obtained from culture after CMV antigen stimulation. This clonotype was obtained from a human donor in good health (CMV status not recorded). Some clones in this sample may be carry-over from other donors' samples.

The CDR3 region has the sequence CASSPQLYEQFF. The sequenced DNA: TGCGCCAGCAGTCCTCAGTTATATGAGCAGTTCTTC. The chain is made from TRBV10-2 and TRBJ2-1; the D gene identity is not certain. According to the germline V gene, CDR1 reads WSHSY and CDR2 reads SAAADI. Relative to germline, V is 5 bases shorter and J is 8 bases shorter, with 10 bases between their ends. The CDR3, cysteine through phenylalanine, is 12 amino acids long. Only the CDR3 portion is preserved as DNA: 36 bases, with reading frame beginning at the first base.